Detailed here is one T cell receptor beta chain. No antigen is known for it. This CDR3 is 15 amino acids long. Germline-derived CDR1 and CDR2 are MNHEY and SVGAGI. Unmatched junction bases numbered 3, after V lost 0 bases and J lost 4 bases. The data were obtained in a study of T-cell reconstitution after alpha-beta-depleted transplantation in children. Study-level points and caveats: Diversity and T-cell counts at one year after transplant derived mostly from new T cells. Surviving recipient cells, namely T cells and thymic progenitors, were the source of high day-60 TCRbeta diversity in some patients. Alpha-beta T cells present about two months after transplant were reported to originate from several hundred expanded graft clones.

It was with unique molecular identifiers that the TCRbeta library was prepared. TCRdb independently ran MiXCR on the PCR reads; one entry per CDR3 protein. Of almost 250,000 distinct CDR3 sequences listed, 25% are singletons. This clonotype originated in a girl aged 2-9 years with Fanconi anemia, due to receive a stem cell transplant. This rearrangement joins TRBV6-5 to TRBJ2-1; 7 bases agree with TRBD2. The material was PBMCs, obtained before TCRalphabeta/CD19-depleted stem cell transplant. This chain's CDR3 is CASSYSAGAYNEQFF. The CDR3 coding sequence is TGTGCCAGCAGTTACTCGGCGGGAGCGTACAATGAGCAGTTCTTC.